A single sample gave rise to the 20 T cell receptor beta chains below, sequenced in a study of T cells in Graves' hyperthyroidism and ophthalmopathy. RNA transcripts were the template for amplifying TCR beta CDR3 regions. An initial round of RT-PCR targeting the TCR CDR3 relied on the HTBI primer set. TCRdb analysed the multiplex PCR reads with MiXCR anew, one entry per CDR3 protein. The sample has about 700,000 distinct CDR3 sequences, 40% to 55% seen once. Sequenced material: peripheral blood or thyroid tissue (not recorded which). The source of these receptors is an adult man with Graves' disease, either hyperthyroidism or ophthalmopathy (not recorded which).

CDR3 nucleotide sequence: TGTGCCAGCAGTACAGGGGACAGCTCTGGGGCCAACGTCCTGACTTTC. Its translation is CASSTGDSSGANVLTF. V is TRBV2 and J is TRBJ2-6; TRBD1 matches at 7 bases. The trim removed 5 bases at V and 0 bases at J, leaving 4 bases unmatched. The germline gives CDR1 SNHLY, CDR2 FYNNEI. CDR3 length equals 16 residues.

V usage is TRBV19 and J usage is TRBJ2-2; TRBD2 is a possible D gene (7 bases). Per the germline V gene, CDR1 is LNHDA and CDR2 is SQIVND (reference sequence). The CDR3 sequence is 15 residues long. The V end was cut by 3 bases, the J end by 4 bases, with 12 bases between. CDR3 sequence reads: CASSMRGGGTGELFF. The CDR3 DNA sequence: TGTGCCAGTAGTATGAGGGGGGGAGGCACCGGGGAGCTGTTTTTT.

This chain links TRBV29-1 with TRBJ1-2; 7 nucleotides line up with TRBD1. The junction had 17 bases not matched to a gene; V was cut back by 8 bases and J by 8 bases. The germline CDR1 and CDR2 sequences are SQVTM and ANQGSEA. The CDR3 is made up of 14 amino acids. The CDR3 sequence is CSSRPGTARRGYTF. CDR3 sequence (DNA): TGCAGCAGCCGACCCGGGACAGCGCGGCGGGGCTACACCTTC.

This clonotype was seen only a few times. The chain combines TRBV9 with TRBJ1-2; 9 positions match TRBD1. The germline CDR1 and CDR2 sequences are SGDLS and YYNGEE. The V and J ends lost 5 bases and 3 bases, in that order; junction bases with no gene match: 5. CDR3 length equals 14 residues. CDR3 residues: CASRPTGGDYGYTF. The CDR3 bases are TGTGCCAGCAGACCTACAGGGGGCGACTATGGCTACACCTTC.

Comment on this clonotype: One end of the junction does not line up with germline, which may come from a read error. The chain carries TRBV20-1 and TRBJ1-1, with a tentative D call TRBD1 (6 bases). The CDR3 has 17 residues. Germline CDR1 is DFQATT and CDR2 is SNEGSKA (reference sequence). CDR3 loop: CSASAGGPWKVNTETFF. The CDR3, as DNA: TGCAGTGCTAGTGCGGGGGGGCCTTGGAAAGTGAACACTGAAACTTTCTTT.

This clonotype was seen only a few times. The V call is TRBV20-1, the J call TRBJ2-7; TRBD1 aligns across 8 bases. V lost 5 bases and J lost 2; bases outside the gene matches: 5. This CDR3 spans 13 amino acids. From germline, CDR1 is DFQATT and CDR2 SNEGSKA (reference sequence). DNA of the CDR3: TGCAGTGCTCCGAAGGGACAGGCCTACGAGCAGTACTTC. Protein product: CSAPKGQAYEQYF.

The V and J genes are TRBV29-1 and TRBJ2-2; D is possibly TRBD1 (6 bases). The germline V and J ends were trimmed by 4 bases and 4 bases, with 13 bases remaining between them. Germline lookup yields CDR1 SQVTM and CDR2 ANQGSEA. The CDR3 is made up of 14 amino acids. This chain's CDR3 is CSVAGVRGTGELFF. CDR3 DNA sequence: TGCAGCGTTGCAGGGGTACGGGGCACCGGGGAGCTGTTTTTT.

The chain recombines TRBV25-1 with TRBJ2-5; D might be TRBD2 (5 bases). The V and J ends lost 8 bases and 5 bases respectively, with 15 bases between them. Germline CDR1 is MGHDK and CDR2 is SYGVNS. The CDR3 is 13 amino acids. CDR3 region: CASFDPTGETQYF. DNA of the CDR3: TGTGCCAGCTTTGACCCAACGGGGGAGACCCAGTACTTC.

V and J are TRBV5-1 and TRBJ2-7; 7 bases align to TRBD2. V lost 0 bases and J lost 0; bases outside the gene matches: 6. The germline CDR1 and CDR2 sequences are SGHRS and YFSETQ. The CDR3 sequence is 16 residues long. The CDR3 nucleotides are TGCGCCAGCAGCTTGGGGAGCGGGACTAACTCCTACGAGCAGTACTTC. Its protein is CASSLGSGTNSYEQYF.

This clonotype turned up a few times. At one end the junction does not follow the germline gene, possibly because of a read error. The V call is TRBV7-7, the J call TRBJ2-5; no clear D. Germline values: CDR1 SSHAT, CDR2 FNYEAQ (reference sequence). The length of the CDR3 is 14 residues. CDR3 sequence: CASSLGSEDETQYF. CDR3 DNA: TGTGCTAGCAGCTTAGGGTCAGAGGACGAGACCCAGTACTTC.

V usage is TRBV24-1 and J usage is TRBJ2-7; 10 bases agree with TRBD2. There are 16 residues in the CDR3. The germline V gene has CDR1 KGHDR and CDR2 SFDVKD. V was pared by 5 bases and J by 0 bases, with 6 bases of the junction left unmatched. The CDR3 DNA reads as TGTGCCACCAGTGCTAGCGGGAGTCCCTTCTCCTACGAGCAGTACTTC. Its translation is CATSASGSPFSYEQYF.

This clonotype has ten or more counts. The rearrangement links TRBV29-1 to TRBJ2-5, with a tentative D call TRBD1 (5 bases). The CDR3 length is 14 residues. Germline CDR1 SQVTM, CDR2 ANQGSEA. The V end was cut by 1 base, the J end by 2 bases, with 11 bases between. CDR3 residues: CSVEGTNNQETQYF. For the CDR3, the DNA is TGCAGCGTTGAAGGGACAAATAATCAAGAGACCCAGTACTTC.

The chain joins TRBV20-1 to TRBJ1-4; a possible D gene is TRBD1 (6 bases). Germline V gene data show CDR1 as DFQATT and CDR2 as SNEGSKA (reference sequence). CDR3 length: 15 amino acids. CDR3 loop: CNVRLGAGRYEKLFF. In nucleotides, the CDR3 is TGCAACGTACGTCTGGGGGCAGGCCGCTATGAAAAACTGTTTTTT.

The chain uses TRBV7-2 and TRBJ2-7, with TRBD2 matching 16 bases. Unmatched junction bases numbered 6, after V lost 0 bases and J lost 7 bases. The CDR3 runs to 17 residues. The germline V gene has CDR1 SGHTA and CDR2 FQGNSA. The chain's CDR3 is CASSLAGTSGGAREQYF. Here the CDR3 DNA reads TGTGCCAGCAGCTTAGCAGGGACTAGCGGGGGGGCGAGGGAGCAGTACTTC.

The genes are TRBV9 and TRBJ1-4; 7 nucleotides match TRBD1. Germline V lookup: CDR1 SGDLS, CDR2 YYNGEE. This CDR3 contains 14 residues. V lost 5 bases, J lost 14 bases, and 15 bases stayed unmatched. CDR3 region: CASSHRTGGKQLFF. The DNA for the CDR3 is TGTGCCAGCAGTCATCGGACAGGAGGAAAGCAGCTGTTTTTT.

This clonotype was seen a few times. This sequence joins TRBV5-1 and TRBJ1-1; 8 bases match TRBD1. The CDR3 loop spans 15 amino acids. The V and J ends lost 3 bases and 5 bases, in that order; junction bases with no gene match: 9. Germline CDR1 is SGHRS and CDR2 is YFSETQ. The CDR3 DNA reads TGCGCCAGCAGCTCGACAGGGGCGGAAGGAACTGAAGCTTTCTTT. Protein product: CASSSTGAEGTEAFF.

This clonotype was detected only a few times. The chain has TRBV19 and TRBJ1-6, with 7 bases identical to TRBD1. CDR1 and CDR2 (germline): LNHDA, SQIVND (reference sequence). CDR3 length: 15 amino acids. The ends lost 0 bases at V and 9 bases at J; junction bases unmatched: 5. The CDR3 DNA sequence: TGTGCCAGTAGTATAGAGAGGGGGCTTACTTCACCCCTCCACTTT. This gives the protein CASSIERGLTSPLHF.

This clonotype was detected a few times. The CDR3 region has the DNA TGTGCCAGCAGCCCAGGCATTAGCAACACCGGGGAGCTGTTTTTT. Protein sequence: CASSPGISNTGELFF. The chain combines TRBV7-2 with TRBJ2-2; D unresolved. V lost 5 bases to trimming and J lost 2 bases, with 12 bases between them. This CDR3 is built from 15 residues. Looked up from germline, CDR1 is SGHTA and CDR2 is FQGNSA. The variable domain in full, with the rest retrieved from reference TRBV7-2 and TRBJ2-2, is GAGVSQSPSNKVTEKGKDVELRCDPISGHTALYWYRQSLGQGLEFLIYFQGNSAPDKSGLPSDRFSAERTGGSVSTLTIQRTQQEDSAVYLCASSPGISNTGELFFGEGSRLTVL.

The CDR3 DNA sequence: TGTGCCAGCAGCTTAGCAGACAGGGGGCGAGAGACCCAGTACTTC. This encodes CASSLADRGRETQYF. This rearrangement joins TRBV7-9 to TRBJ2-5, with 10 nucleotides matching TRBD1. V trimming: 0 bases; J trimming: 4 bases; junction bases outside the gene matches: 2. The CDR3 spans 15 residues. CDR1 is SEHNR and CDR2 is FQNEAQ in the germline V gene (reference sequence). Full variable domain (rest looked up from reference TRBV7-9 and TRBJ2-5): DTGVSQNPRHKITKRGQNVTFRCDPISEHNRLYWYRQTLGQGPEFLTYFQNEAQLEKSRLLSDRFSAERPKGSFSTLEIQRTEQGDSAMYLCASSLADRGRETQYFGPGTRLLVL.

This clonotype was found a few times. The chain employs TRBV30 and TRBJ1-2, with TRBD1 matching over 8 bases. Trimming at V came to 4 bases and at J to 8 bases, leaving 6 bases not matched to a gene. Germline assignment: CDR1 GTSNPN and CDR2 SVGIG (reference sequence). The CDR3 has 12 residues. The CDR3 sequence is CAWTRTGIGYTF. The CDR3 nucleotides read TGTGCCTGGACTAGGACAGGGATCGGCTACACCTTC.